Shown below are 32 T cell receptor beta chains from a single sample sequenced in a study of cytomegalovirus exposure and HLA in healthy donors. Use of 60 Vbeta and 13 Jbeta primers characterized the PCR. Measured with immunoSEQ multiplex PCR; TCRdb has only the in-frame clones, and not every one. The data hold about 200,000 clones, with approximately 86% observed a single time. The sample taken for sequencing was PBMCs. Receptors originate from a woman aged 30 to 39 in good health and CMV-seronegative.

This clone has a single count. In DNA form, the CDR3 reads TGTGCCAGCAGCGCCGGGACTAGCGGTGGTACGGCCCAGTACTTC. Protein product: CASSAGTSGGTAQYF. The gene calls are TRBV9 and TRBJ2-5, with TRBD2 matching 11 bases. The germline gives CDR1 SGDLS, CDR2 YYNGEE. The CDR3 runs to 15 residues. The J segment lost 9 bases and the V segment lost 3 bases, leaving 10 bases of the junction unmatched.

The gene calls are TRBV10-2 and TRBJ1-4; weak D call: TRBD1 (6 bases). Germline V CDR1 and CDR2: WSHSY, SAAADI. The ends were cut back, 4 bases at V and 7 bases at J, with 10 bases in the middle. There are 13 residues in the CDR3. CDR3 sequence reads: CASSGVGGEKLFF. DNA of the CDR3: TGCGCCAGCAGTGGGGTAGGGGGTGAAAAACTGTTTTTT.

The J gene is TRBJ2-1, the V gene TRBV7-9, with TRBD1 matching 7 bases. J gave up 1 base and V 7 bases, and 7 bases lay outside the gene matches. The CDR3 is 15 amino acids. Germline V gene lookup returns CDR1 SEHNR and CDR2 FQNEAQ (reference sequence). Here the CDR3 DNA reads TGTGCCAGCAACCTACAGGGGCAATCCTACAATGAGCAGTTCTTC. Translation: CASNLQGQSYNEQFF.

DNA for the CDR3: TGTGCCAGCAGCCAAGATCGGACAGCGTTCGGCTACACCTTC. This sequence encodes CASSQDRTAFGYTF. The chain joins TRBV4-2 to TRBJ1-2; the D gene is possibly TRBD1 (6 bases). Between the trimmed V and J ends, which lost 0 bases and 8 bases, there was a span of 13 bases. Per germline, CDR1 LGHNA and CDR2 YNFKEQ. The CDR3 runs 14 residues.

The rearrangement joins TRBV7-8 to TRBJ2-1; unclear D gene. The CDR3 loop spans 15 amino acids. V dropped 3 bases and J dropped 2 bases, with 11 bases sitting between them. In germline, CDR1 is SGHVS, CDR2 FQNEAQ. CDR3 protein: CASSFGSTAYNEQFF. The CDR3 nucleotides read TGTGCCAGCAGCTTTGGCTCAACCGCCTACAATGAGCAGTTCTTC.

Points on this clone: Other DNA sequences within the sample encode an identical CDR3. This chain uses TRBV5-6 with TRBJ1-2, with 7 bases aligning to TRBD1. Trimming removed 6 bases from V and 4 bases from J; junction bases left unmatched: 9. The CDR3 runs 14 residues. CDR1 is SGHDT and CDR2 is YYEEEE in the germline V gene. The CDR3 nucleotides read TGTGCCAGCACCAGACAGGGTAGTATCTATGGCTACACCTTC. Translated: CASTRQGSIYGYTF.

V is TRBV5-1 and J is TRBJ2-6; D call uncertain. Germline V gene sequence: CDR1 SGHRS, CDR2 YFSETQ. The V end was cut by 2 bases, the J end by 0 bases, with 15 bases between. The CDR3 extends over 18 amino acids. The CDR3 coding sequence is TGCGCCAGCAGCTTTCGCGGCGGTCTCAGCTCTGGGGCCAACGTCCTGACTTTC. Translation gives CASSFRGGLSSGANVLTF. The entire variable domain, with the rest obtained from reference TRBV5-1 and TRBJ2-6, is as follows: KAGVTQTPRYLIKTRGQQVTLSCSPISGHRSVSWYQQTPGQGLQFLFEYFSETQRNKGNFPGRFSGRQFSNSRSEMNVSTLELGDSALYLCASSFRGGLSSGANVLTFGAGSRLTVL.

This chain connects TRBV5-6 to TRBJ1-5, with 8 bases matching TRBD1. The CDR3 is 16 amino acids. The ends lost 5 bases at V and 2 bases at J; junction bases unmatched: 9. Germline values: CDR1 SGHDT, CDR2 YYEEEE. CDR3 residues: CASRDKDRARNQPQHF. The CDR3 coding sequence is TGTGCCAGCAGGGACAAGGACAGGGCCCGCAATCAGCCCCAGCATTTT.

V is TRBV7-9 and J is TRBJ2-7; TRBD2 might be the D (7 bases). The germline V gene has CDR1 SEHNR and CDR2 FQNEAQ (reference sequence). Trimming left V 5 bases short and J 9 bases short, with 26 bases between. The CDR3 is made up of 16 amino acids. The CDR3 DNA follows: TGTGCCAGCAGCCCGATAGGGGGGGGTGGGTCTTTGGTGCAGTACTTC. Its protein is CASSPIGGGGSLVQYF.

In its sample, this clone was seen once. V and J are TRBV27 and TRBJ1-5, with D possibly matching TRBD1 (5 bases). Trimming left V 10 bases short and J 7 bases short, with 23 bases between. Germline V lookup: CDR1 MNHEY, CDR2 SMNVEV (reference sequence). This CDR3 is 15 amino acids long. The CDR3 loop reads CATLPARLKGQPQHF. CDR3 sequence (DNA): TGTGCCACCCTACCAGCACGGCTAAAGGGGCAGCCCCAGCATTTT.

The chain has TRBV6-6 and TRBJ2-7, with 10 bases aligning to TRBD2. In germline, CDR1 is MNHNY, CDR2 SVGAGI (reference sequence). This CDR3 spans 15 amino acids. The V segment lost 0 bases and the J segment 5 bases; nucleotides outside the gene matches: 4. CDR3 nucleotides: TGTGCCAGCAGTTACTCAAGCGGGGGGGCCGACGAGCAGTACTTC. It encodes CASSYSSGGADEQYF.

This chain joins TRBV18 and TRBJ2-7; 8 nucleotides align to TRBD1. V shed 8 bases and J 2 bases; nucleotides not matched to a gene: 8. CDR3 length equals 14 residues. CDR1 is KGHSH, CDR2 LQKENI, per germline. CDR3 region: CASTSGTGTYEQYF. CDR3 coding DNA: TGTGCCAGCACCTCCGGGACAGGCACCTACGAGCAGTACTTC.

The chain has TRBV11-2 and TRBJ2-1, with TRBD2 as a possible D gene (5 bases). Germline V gene data show CDR1 as SGHAT and CDR2 as FQNNGV. V was pared by 1 base and J by 4 bases, with 11 bases between. CDR3 length equals 15 residues. The CDR3 loop is CASSLGAGGYNEQFF. In DNA form, the CDR3 reads TGTGCCAGCAGCTTAGGGGCAGGAGGTTACAATGAGCAGTTCTTC. Full variable domain (rest looked up from reference TRBV11-2 and TRBJ2-1): EAGVAQSPRYKIIEKRQSVAFWCNPISGHATLYWYQQILGQGPKLLIQFQNNGVVDDSQLPKDRFSAERLKGVDSTLKIQPAKLEDSAVYLCASSLGAGGYNEQFFGPGTRLTVL.

The chain links TRBV11-1 to TRBJ2-1, with TRBD2 identical over 7 bases. The CDR3 sequence is 16 residues long. Unmatched junction bases numbered 7, after V lost 5 bases and J lost 0 bases. CDR1 and CDR2 (germline): SGHAT, FQDESV (reference sequence). The CDR3 here is CASSQREGSSYNEQFF. DNA of the CDR3: TGTGCCAGCAGCCAGAGGGAGGGAAGCTCCTACAATGAGCAGTTCTTC.

As for this clone: Other DNA sequences in the sample encode the same CDR3. The CDR3 bases are TGCAGTGCCCGAAGGGGGTACGAGCAGTACTTC. Amino acid sequence: CSARRGYEQYF. The gene calls are TRBV20-1 and TRBJ2-7, with TRBD1 as a possible D gene (6 bases). V was trimmed by 6 bases and J by 4 bases, leaving 10 bases between them. Germline CDR1 reads DFQATT; CDR2 reads SNEGSKA (reference sequence). The CDR3 is 11 residues long.

The chain employs TRBV6-1 and TRBJ2-1, with 11 bases fitting TRBD2. Germline trimming cut 6 bases from V and 4 bases from J; bases unmatched to any gene: 2. Germline assignment: CDR1 MNHNS and CDR2 SASEGT. This CDR3 has 14 residues. CDR3: CASRTSGIYNEQFF. The CDR3 nucleotides read TGTGCCAGCAGGACTAGCGGGATTTACAATGAGCAGTTCTTC.

The chain's CDR3 is CAWSGGGGGRQFF. Written as DNA, the CDR3 is TGTGCCTGGAGCGGGGGAGGGGGGGGTAGGCAGTTCTTC. The J gene is TRBJ2-1, the V gene TRBV30; D possibly corresponds to TRBD2 (7 bases). This CDR3 contains 13 residues. Trimming took off 3 bases at V and 12 bases at J, with 18 bases between the two ends. Germline V gene data show CDR1 as GTSNPN and CDR2 as SVGIG (reference sequence).

The V gene is TRBV14, the J gene TRBJ2-3; D is undetermined. This CDR3 comprises 13 residues. Germline-derived CDR1 and CDR2 are SGHDN and FVKESK. Trimming removed 1 base from V and 4 bases from J, with 6 bases in between. The CDR3 sequence is CASSQAGADTQYF. The CDR3 coding sequence is TGTGCCAGCAGCCAAGCTGGAGCAGATACGCAGTATTTT.

This chain uses TRBV2 with TRBJ2-7, with D perhaps TRBD1 (6 bases). The CDR3 consists of 16 residues. The V gene lost 3 bases and the J gene lost 1 base, with 16 bases spanning the gap. Germline V CDR1 and CDR2: SNHLY, FYNNEI. The CDR3 coding sequence is TGTGCCAGCAGTGAGAAGGGACACCTGCTTTCCTACGAGCAGTACTTC. Translation: CASSEKGHLLSYEQYF.

As for this clone: Germline and junction disagree at one end, which may indicate a read error. The DNA for the CDR3 is TGTGCCAGCAGCCTAGCGGGAGAGATTGAGACCCAGTACTTC. It is translated as CASSLAGEIETQYF. The rearrangement links TRBV7-9 to TRBJ2-5; 10 bases fit TRBD2. The CDR3 loop spans 14 amino acids. In germline, CDR1 is SEHNR, CDR2 FQNEAQ (reference sequence).

This clone was seen a few times. The chain joins TRBV5-6 to TRBJ2-5, with TRBD2 matching over 10 bases. This CDR3 region has 17 residues. The V segment lost 4 bases and the J segment 5 bases; nucleotides outside the gene matches: 14. Germline-derived CDR1 and CDR2 are SGHDT and YYEEEE. The CDR3: CASSRGAGGLSLETQYF. For the CDR3, the DNA is TGTGCCAGCAGCCGCGGAGCGGGGGGGCTTAGTTTGGAGACCCAGTACTTC.

The rearrangement uses TRBV29-1 and TRBJ2-7; TRBD1 matches 8 bases. The J segment lost 6 bases and the V segment lost 4 bases, leaving 5 bases of the junction unmatched. Germline-derived CDR1 and CDR2 are SQVTM and ANQGSEA. The CDR3 contains 12 residues. CDR3 protein: CSVGAGGVEQYF. CDR3 bases: TGCAGCGTTGGGGCAGGGGGCGTCGAGCAGTACTTC.

This chain connects TRBV7-9 to TRBJ2-5; D gene ambiguous. The J call is in doubt because the DNA end fits TRBJ2-7 better. Germline V lookup: CDR1 SEHNR, CDR2 FQNEAQ (reference sequence). This CDR3 has 14 amino acids. The CDR3 sequence is CASSSTLTSYEQYF. The CDR3 DNA is TGTGCCAGCAGCTCGACATTAACTTCCTACGAGCAGTACTTC.

The chain employs TRBV19 and TRBJ2-7; 9 nucleotides agree with TRBD1. V gave up 6 bases and J gave up 5 bases; unmatched junction bases: 8. The CDR3 totals 14 residues. Germline V gene sequence: CDR1 LNHDA, CDR2 SQIVND (reference sequence). The CDR3 DNA is TGTGCCAGTAGGATTGGGACAGGGTTCAACGAGCAGTACTTC. The encoded protein is CASRIGTGFNEQYF.

This chain connects TRBV6-1 to TRBJ1-4; D is perhaps TRBD1 (5 bases). V lost 3 bases, J lost 4 bases, and 18 bases lay in between. The CDR3 extends over 17 amino acids. Germline V gives CDR1 MNHNS, CDR2 SASEGT. The CDR3 sequence: CASSDQLRWGLNEKLFF. CDR3 DNA sequence: TGTGCCAGCAGTGATCAGCTAAGGTGGGGCCTTAATGAAAAACTGTTTTTT.

This sequence joins TRBV6-5 and TRBJ2-7; 7 bases line up with TRBD2. Trimming removed 6 bases from V and 5 bases from J; junction bases left unmatched: 10. Per germline, CDR1 MNHEY and CDR2 SVGAGI. The CDR3 sequence is 14 residues long. The CDR3 protein is CASRIVAGSHEQYF. CDR3 bases: TGTGCCAGCAGGATTGTAGCGGGTAGTCACGAGCAGTACTTC.

The V gene is TRBV5-1, the J gene TRBJ2-1; 8 bases are a match to TRBD2. With 4 bases clipped from V and 3 bases from J, the junction kept 12 bases outside the gene matches. The CDR3 is 17 residues long. From germline, CDR1 is SGHRS and CDR2 YFSETQ. This CDR3 reads CASSRRLATYNYNEQFF. CDR3 nucleotides: TGCGCCAGCAGCCGGCGACTAGCGACTTACAACTACAATGAGCAGTTCTTC.

The CDR3 loop reads CASSLRGFYGYTF. Written as DNA, the CDR3 is TGTGCCAGCAGCTTGCGGGGATTCTATGGCTACACCTTC. The chain joins TRBV5-6 to TRBJ1-2; no reliable D call. CDR3 length equals 13 residues. CDR1 is SGHDT, CDR2 YYEEEE, per germline. The V end was cut by 1 base, the J end by 4 bases, with 8 bases between.

The chain joins TRBV5-4 to TRBJ2-3, with TRBD1 identical over 9 bases. Trimming cost V 3 bases and J 1 base; bases outside gene matches: 3. CDR3 length: 15 amino acids. Germline V gene lookup returns CDR1 SGHNT and CDR2 YYREEE (reference sequence). In DNA form, the CDR3 reads TGTGCCAGCAGCTCACAGGGGGCAGGCACAGATACGCAGTATTTT. It specifies CASSSQGAGTDTQYF.

The gene calls are TRBV7-9 and TRBJ2-1, with D uncertain. V lost 4 bases to trimming and J lost 2 bases, with 9 bases between them. Germline V gene sequence: CDR1 SEHNR, CDR2 FQNEAQ (reference sequence). The CDR3 runs 14 residues. DNA of the CDR3: TGTGCCAGCAGCTCAGGAATCGCCTACAATGAGCAGTTCTTC. Translation: CASSSGIAYNEQFF.

The V gene is TRBV7-9, the J gene TRBJ1-3; 8 bases are a match to TRBD1. The J segment lost 3 bases and the V segment lost 4 bases, leaving 5 bases of the junction unmatched. Per the germline V gene, CDR1 is SEHNR and CDR2 is FQNEAQ (reference sequence). The CDR3 is 15 amino acids. The CDR3 coding sequence is TGTGCCAGCAGCTCACAGGGGGTTGGTGGAAACACCATATATTTT. It translates to CASSSQGVGGNTIYF.

This chain joins TRBV27 and TRBJ2-7, with TRBD1 matching 9 bases. The CDR3 contains 12 residues. Looked up from germline, CDR1 is MNHEY and CDR2 is SMNVEV (reference sequence). Trimming removed 4 bases from V and 8 bases from J; junction bases left unmatched: 3. The CDR3, as DNA: TGTGCCAGCAGTTGGGACAGGGTCAAGCAGTACTTC. This translates into CASSWDRVKQYF.